One TCR beta chain is described in this entry. Its antigen is unidentified. V was cut by 0 bases and J by 15 bases, with 12 bases left in between. The CDR3 extends over 12 amino acids. The germline V gene has CDR1 LGHNA and CDR2 YNFKEQ. This sample is part of a study of cytomegalovirus exposure and HLA in healthy donors. Regarding the study as a whole: The study had only CMV serostatus as immune exposure information. With later analysis, a missense DCLRE1C variant became linked to TCR beta V- and J-gene trimming.

A multiplex PCR was run with 60 Vbeta primers and 13 Jbeta primers. Some clones are missing from TCRdb's copy, which holds only in-frame ones; the method was immunoSEQ multiplex PCR. The sample lists about 150,000 clones; about two thirds were seen once. The sequence derives from a woman aged 55-69 years in good health and CMV-seropositive. The source material was PBMCs. This chain uses TRBV4-2 with TRBJ2-1; no reliable D call. CDR3 in DNA: TGTGCCAGCAGCCAAGATCCTGGAGTTAGGTTCTTC. Translating it yields CASSQDPGVRFF.